The 23 T cell receptor beta chains given below trace back to one sample, sequenced in a study of tumor and adjacent non-tumor tissue in lung cancer. No cell sorting was done before RNA was extracted from the tissue. The library came from three nested PCR rounds adapted from ARM-PCR protocols. TCRdb independently ran MiXCR on the multiplex PCR reads; one entry per CDR3 protein. The data hold some 74,000 distinct CDR3 sequences, with around 77% observed a single time. The sample was lung tumor tissue. The receptors were sampled from a woman aged 35 to 49 with non-small cell lung cancer.

For this clonotype: At one end, the junction sequence differs from germline, possibly due to a read error. The chain recombines TRBV11-2 with TRBJ2-7; the D gene could be TRBD1 or TRBD2 (5 bases each). CDR3 length: 15 amino acids. Germline V gene data show CDR1 as SGHAT and CDR2 as FQNNGV. CDR3 bases: TGTGCCAGCAGGCACCCCGGGACCAGTGGATACGAGCAGTACTTT. Encoded protein: CASRHPGTSGYEQYF.

Concerning this clonotype: A read error may account for a junction end that differs from germline. This sequence joins TRBV11-1 and TRBJ2-7, with TRBD1 matching 7 bases. Per the germline V gene, CDR1 is SGHAT and CDR2 is FQDESV (reference sequence). This CDR3 has 14 residues. The CDR3 coding sequence is TGTGCCAGTAGCTTAGAGACAGGGACCAACGATCAGTACTTC. Translation gives CASSLETGTNDQYF. Using reference TRBV11-1 and TRBJ2-7 for the parts outside the CDR3, the full variable domain is EAEVAQSPRYKITEKSQAVAFWCDPISGHATLYWYRQILGQGPELLVQFQDESVVDDSQLPKDRFSAERLKGVDSTLKIQPAELGDSAMYLCASSLETGTNDQYFGPGTRLTVT.

The chain has TRBV6-6 and TRBJ2-3; D may be TRBD1 or TRBD2 (5 bases each). The germline CDR1 and CDR2 sequences are MNHNY and SVGAGI (reference sequence). This CDR3 has 14 residues. The DNA for the CDR3 is TGTGTCAACAGTTACCTCCGGGACGGCGATACGCAGTATTTT. Translating gives CVNSYLRDGDTQYF.

Turning to this clonotype: The CDR3 carries no conserved terminal phenylalanine or tryptophan, so it likely arises from a read error. The chain has TRBV6-1 and TRBJ2-1; TRBD1 or TRBD2 may be the D gene (5 bases each). The CDR3 loop spans 14 amino acids. Trimming removed 1 base from V and 3 bases from J, with 7 bases in between. The germline CDR1 and CDR2 sequences are MNHNS and SASEGT. This CDR3 is CASSEGGFYNEQFL. CDR3 bases: TGTGCCAGCAGTGAAGGGGGGTTCTACAATGAGCAGTTCCTC.

A single count supports this clonotype. Because it lacks the conserved phenylalanine or tryptophan at the end, this CDR3 is likely a read error. The DNA is left out, because the CDR3 cannot be placed on it with certainty; the CDR3 is given as TCRdb lists it. The CDR3 loop is CASSPSVRGVTEAII. The chain links TRBV4-1 to TRBJ1-1. In germline, CDR1 is MGHRA, CDR2 YSYEKL. The CDR3 totals 15 residues, both ends included.

Of note for this clonotype: A read error may explain this, as a much larger clone is one base away. V is TRBV5-4 and J is TRBJ2-1; D gene uncertain. The CDR3 extends over 12 amino acids. Per germline, CDR1 SGHNT and CDR2 YYREEE (reference sequence). The CDR3, as DNA: TGTACCAGCAGCTTGTGGCGGAATGAGCAGTTCTTC. It codes for CTSSLWRNEQFF.

The chain combines TRBV24-1 with TRBJ2-5; perhaps TRBD1 as D (6 bases). The germline gives CDR1 KGHDR, CDR2 SFDVKD. V was clipped by 4 bases and J by 12 bases, with 20 bases between them. The CDR3 is made up of 14 amino acids. The CDR3 loop reads CATSDYTGQWKEYF. As DNA, the CDR3 is TGTGCCACCAGTGACTATACAGGGCAGTGGAAGGAGTACTTC.

On this clonotype itself: A single base separates this from a much larger clone, so it may be a read error. In DNA, the CDR3 is TGTGCCTGGAGTGGTGGCGTGTTGGGGAATGAGCAGTTCTTC. Protein product: CAWSGGVLGNEQFF. The rearrangement uses TRBV30 and TRBJ2-1; no clear D. There are 14 residues in the CDR3. CDR1 is GTSNPN, CDR2 SVGIG, per germline (reference sequence). Trimming cost V 1 base and J 7 bases, with 14 bases left between them.

This clonotype came up once. This chain connects TRBV6-2 or TRBV6-3 to TRBJ2-7; D gene ambiguous. From germline, CDR1 is MNHEY and CDR2 SVGEGT. Trimming pared 9 bases from V and 0 bases from J, leaving 21 bases between. CDR3 size: 16 residues. The CDR3 region is CARSPEATELSYEQYF. As DNA, the CDR3 is TGTGCCAGGAGTCCGGAAGCGACGGAACTCTCCTACGAGCAGTACTTC.

As for this clonotype: A much more abundant neighbour one base away suggests this may be a read error. The CDR3 reads CSARVFSGGGSSYNEQFF. The CDR3 bases are TGCAGTGCTAGAGTTTTTTCGGGTGGCGGGAGCTCCTACAATGAGCAGTTCTTC. The chain recombines TRBV20-1 with TRBJ2-1; 7 bases line up with TRBD2. The junction had 12 bases not matched to a gene; V was cut back by 1 base and J by 0 bases. Per the germline V gene, CDR1 is DFQATT and CDR2 is SNEGSKA (reference sequence). The CDR3 spans 18 residues.

Regarding this clonotype: No conserved phenylalanine or tryptophan is present at the end of the CDR3, so a read error is the likely explanation. The chain is built from TRBV6-1 and TRBJ2-2; D is possibly TRBD1 or TRBD2 (6 bases each). This CDR3 region has 13 residues. Germline V gives CDR1 MNHNS, CDR2 SASEGT. The CDR3 DNA reads TGTGCCAGCAGGCACAGGGCGGGCGGGGTGCTGTTTTAT. This encodes CASRHRAGGVLFY.

With regard to this clonotype: In this CDR3 the conserved last residue, phenylalanine or tryptophan, is missing, so a read error is likely. The V gene is TRBV11-2, the J gene TRBJ2-5; TRBD1 aligns across 10 bases. The CDR3 sequence is 15 residues long. Germline V lookup: CDR1 SGHAT, CDR2 FQNNGV. CDR3 region: CANSVGQGNQETQYL. CDR3 coding DNA: TGTGCCAACAGCGTGGGACAGGGGAACCAAGAGACCCAGTACCTC.

At least ten counts were recorded for this clonotype. The chain recombines TRBV10-3 with TRBJ1-2; 9 nucleotides agree with TRBD1. V lost 7 bases and J lost 5; bases outside the gene matches: 11. Germline CDR1 is ENHRY and CDR2 is SYGVKD. CDR3 length: 15 amino acids. The CDR3 region has the DNA TGTGCCATCACCGAAGAGGACAGGGGTGGGTATGGCTACACCTTC. Protein product: CAITEEDRGGYGYTF.

Of note for this clonotype: This clone may be a read error of a much larger clone one base away. The rearrangement uses TRBV7-8 and TRBJ1-3; possible D gene TRBD1, 5 bases. Germline V gene data show CDR1 as SGHVS and CDR2 as FQNEAQ. This CDR3 is built from 16 residues. The CDR3: CASSLAGAKSGNIIYF. The CDR3 nucleotides read TGTGCCAGCAGCTTAGCAGGGGCGAAATCTGGAAACATCATATATTTT.

The chain carries TRBV5-1 and TRBJ2-5; D tentatively reads TRBD1 or TRBD2 (6 bases each). The V gene lost 1 base and the J gene lost 3 bases, with 13 bases spanning the gap. The CDR3 is 15 amino acids. CDR1 SGHRS and CDR2 YFSETQ come from the germline V gene. The CDR3, as DNA: TGCGCCAGCAGCTTGAATGGGGGGCAGGAAGAGACCCAGTACTTC. It translates to CASSLNGGQEETQYF.

This clonotype was recorded only once. A read error may account for a junction end that differs from germline. The chain recombines TRBV11-2 with TRBJ2-1; D perhaps matches TRBD2 (6 bases). Germline CDR1 and CDR2: SGHAT and FQNNGV. The CDR3 loop spans 16 amino acids. The CDR3 coding sequence is TGTGTCAGCACCAAGACACTAGCTACACTGTACAATGAGCAGTTCTTC. Encoded protein: CVSTKTLATLYNEQFF.

The rearrangement joins TRBV30 to TRBJ2-2; D is tentatively TRBD1 or TRBD2 (5 bases each). The CDR3 covers 13 residues. Germline CDR1 and CDR2: GTSNPN and SVGIG (reference sequence). Trimming took off 3 bases at V and 4 bases at J, with 9 bases between the two ends. The CDR3 spells CAWRTGGTGELFF. The CDR3 coding sequence is TGTGCCTGGAGAACTGGGGGCACCGGGGAGCTGTTTTTT.

Comments on this clonotype: No conserved phenylalanine or tryptophan ends this CDR3, so it is likely a read error. The chain recombines TRBV4-1 with TRBJ1-2, with D perhaps matching TRBD1 (6 bases). The CDR3 consists of 14 residues. Germline V gene data show CDR1 as MGHRA and CDR2 as YSYEKL. CDR3: CASSQIRGLGGYTS. The CDR3 nucleotides read TGTGCCAGCAGCCAGATCAGGGGATTAGGCGGCTACACCTCC.

This clonotype was seen just once. Compared with germline, one end of the junction differs, possibly owing to a read error. This CDR3 is CTSSPRHYEKYF. In DNA form, the CDR3 reads TGTACCAGCAGCCCCCGCCATTACGAGAAGTACTTC. This rearrangement joins TRBV7-8 to TRBJ2-7; D is unclear. The CDR3 has 12 residues. In germline, CDR1 is SGHVS, CDR2 FQNEAQ. Supplemented by reference TRBV7-8 and TRBJ2-7, the full variable domain reads GAGVSQSPRYKVAKRGQDVALRCDPISGHVSLFWYQQALGQGPEFLTYFQNEAQLDKSGLPSDRFFAERPEGSVSTLKIQRTQQEDSAVYLCTSSPRHYEKYFGPGTRLTVT.

This clonotype was seen more than once but under ten times. A clone one base away is much larger, so this may be a read error. This chain joins TRBV5-7 and TRBJ1-1; D is uncertain. TRBV5-7 is sorted into the ORF group, with uncertain function. This CDR3 contains 15 residues. The V end was cut by 4 bases, the J end by 3 bases, with 16 bases between. The CDR3 DNA follows: TGTGCCAGCAGCCCTAAAACCCCCTTGGACACTGAAGCTTTCTTT. Amino acid sequence: CASSPKTPLDTEAFF.

As regards this clonotype: An end of the junction does not agree with germline; a read error may underlie this. The chain carries TRBV6-5 and TRBJ2-7; no firm D call. This CDR3 contains 14 residues. Germline CDR1 reads MNHEY; CDR2 reads SVGAGI. The CDR3 loop reads CAGSPIHGSYEQYF. CDR3 nucleotide sequence: TGTGCCGGCAGTCCCATCCATGGGTCCTACGAGCAGTACTTC.

The sample holds many counts of this clonotype. The chain carries TRBV10-2 and TRBJ2-7; 7 nucleotides align to TRBD1. This CDR3 region has 15 residues. Germline lookup yields CDR1 WSHSY and CDR2 SAAADI. V lost 3 bases to trimming and J lost 6 bases; unmatched junction nucleotides: 11. The CDR3 bases are TGCGCCAGCAGTGAAAGACAGGGAATAGGAGGCGAGCAGTACTTC. Protein: CASSERQGIGGEQYF.

The V call is TRBV11-2, the J call TRBJ1-3; TRBD1 matches at 8 bases. Germline lookup yields CDR1 SGHAT and CDR2 FQNNGV. The CDR3 totals 15 residues. As DNA, the CDR3 is TGTGCTAACAGCGGACAGGGTATATCCGGAAACACCATATATTTT. Translated, it gives CANSGQGISGNTIYF. The full variable domain, rest sourced from reference TRBV11-2 and TRBJ1-3, is EAGVAQSPRYKIIEKRQSVAFWCNPISGHATLYWYQQILGQGPKLLIQFQNNGVVDDSQLPKDRFSAERLKGVDSTLKIQPAKLEDSAVYLCANSGQGISGNTIYFGEGSWLTVV.